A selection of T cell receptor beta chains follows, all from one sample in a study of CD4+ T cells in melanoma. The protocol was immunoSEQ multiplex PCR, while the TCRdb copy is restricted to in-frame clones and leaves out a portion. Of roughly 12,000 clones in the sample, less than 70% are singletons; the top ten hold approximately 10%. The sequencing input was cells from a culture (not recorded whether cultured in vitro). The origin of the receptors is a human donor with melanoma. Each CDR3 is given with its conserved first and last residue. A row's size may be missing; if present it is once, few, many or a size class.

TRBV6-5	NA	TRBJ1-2	CASSGRQGGSYGYTF
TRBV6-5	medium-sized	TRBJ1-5	CASSHRDGQPQHF
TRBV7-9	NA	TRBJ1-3	CASGDWSSGNTIYF
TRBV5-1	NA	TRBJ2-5	CASSLALITGYETQYF
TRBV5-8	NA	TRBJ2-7	CASSLPTGDRYEQYF
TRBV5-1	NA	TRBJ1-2	CASSLGTGLSDGYTF
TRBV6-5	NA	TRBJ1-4	CASSYQGGFREKLFF
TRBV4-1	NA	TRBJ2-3	CASSRDRVSDTQYF
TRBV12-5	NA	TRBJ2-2	CASGLVVGGTGELFF
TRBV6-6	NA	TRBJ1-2	CASSYGAGGFYGYTF
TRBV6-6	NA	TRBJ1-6	CASSYRDSPNSPLHF
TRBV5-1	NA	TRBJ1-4	CASSLRTATNEKLFF
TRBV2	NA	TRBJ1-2	CASSAGDGYTF
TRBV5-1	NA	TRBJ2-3	CASNGGSTDTQYF
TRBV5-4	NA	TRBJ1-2	CASSQDYMGQVGGYTF
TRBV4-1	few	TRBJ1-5	CASSQDRVGNQPQHF
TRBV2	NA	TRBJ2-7	CASIYGLSYEQYF
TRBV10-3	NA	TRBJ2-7	CAISPNPGTGGSYEQYF
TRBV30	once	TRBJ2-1	CAWSASSGGALSYNEQFF
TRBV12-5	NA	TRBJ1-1	CASGAGDRGRTFF
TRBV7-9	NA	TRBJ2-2	CASSAPGLSTGELFF
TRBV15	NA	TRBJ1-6	CATSRDVGYGGSPLHF
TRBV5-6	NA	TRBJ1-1	CASSPTDHPAEAFF
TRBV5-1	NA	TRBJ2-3	CASSPGTGSSTDTQYF
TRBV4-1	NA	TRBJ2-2	CASSPRRLAGGVGELFF
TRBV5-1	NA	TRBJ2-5	CASRTGVRGEETQYF
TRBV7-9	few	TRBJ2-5	CASTYSGAGKTQYF
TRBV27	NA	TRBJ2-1	CASNPNRQGNEQFF
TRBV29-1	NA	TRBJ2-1	CSAETGITYNEQFF
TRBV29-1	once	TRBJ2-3	CSVAYKSDTQYF
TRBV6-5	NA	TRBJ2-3	CASRAQGTSTDTQYF
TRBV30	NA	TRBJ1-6	CAWSGGRGSSPLHF
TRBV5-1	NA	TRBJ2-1	CASSLGVSYNEQFF
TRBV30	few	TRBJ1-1	CAWSNHPRSMNTEAFF
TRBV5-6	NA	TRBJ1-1	CASSAGTATEAFF